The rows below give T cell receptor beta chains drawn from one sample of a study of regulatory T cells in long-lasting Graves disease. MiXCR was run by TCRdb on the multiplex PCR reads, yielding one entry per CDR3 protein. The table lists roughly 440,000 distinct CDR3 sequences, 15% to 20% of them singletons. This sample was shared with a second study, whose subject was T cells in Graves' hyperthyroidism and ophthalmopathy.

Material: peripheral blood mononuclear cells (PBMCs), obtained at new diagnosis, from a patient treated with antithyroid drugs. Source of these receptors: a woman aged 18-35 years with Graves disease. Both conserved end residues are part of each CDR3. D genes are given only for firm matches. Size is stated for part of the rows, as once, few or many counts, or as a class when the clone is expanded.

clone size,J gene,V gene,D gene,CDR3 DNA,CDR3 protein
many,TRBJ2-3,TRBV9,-,TGTGCCAGCAGCGTAGAGGGGACATTCAGCACAGATACGCAGTATTTT,CASSVEGTFSTDTQYF
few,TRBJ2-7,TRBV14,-,TGTGCCAGCAGCCAAGTCCAGGGGGGACCGTTAGAGCAGTACTTC,CASSQVQGGPLEQYF
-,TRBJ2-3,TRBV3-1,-,TGTGCCAGCAGCCGCCATCCTAGGCGGGGTACGCAGTATTTT,CASSRHPRRGTQYF
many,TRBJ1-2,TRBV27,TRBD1,TGTGCCAGCAGCCCTGACAGGGCTAACTATGGCTACACCTTC,CASSPDRANYGYTF
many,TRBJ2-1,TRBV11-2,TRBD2,TGTGCCAGCAGCTCCTCCCCCTGGTCGGCGGGAGGGCCCCCGACCTCTTACAATGAGCAGTTCTTC,CASSSSPWSAGGPPTSYNEQFF
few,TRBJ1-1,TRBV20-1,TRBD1,TGCAGTGCCGAGTCCGACAGGGGGCTCGGCACTGAAGCTTTCTTT,CSAESDRGLGTEAFF
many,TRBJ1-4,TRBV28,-,TGTGCCAGCAGTACCCTCCAGGCAACTAATGAAAAACTGTTTTTT,CASSTLQATNEKLFF
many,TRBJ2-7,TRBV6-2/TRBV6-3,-,TGTGCCAGCAGTGTGGGAGGCTTCGATCCCTCCTACGAGCAGTACTTC,CASSVGGFDPSYEQYF
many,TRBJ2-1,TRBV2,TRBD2,TGTGCCAGCAGTGCTATAGCTAGCGGGAGGGTCAATGAGCAGTTCTTC,CASSAIASGRVNEQFF
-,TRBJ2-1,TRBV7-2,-,TGTGCCAGCAGCGTACTGTTGTACCAAGAGACCCAGTTCTTC,CASSVLLYQETQFF
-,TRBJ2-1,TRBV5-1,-,TGCGCCAGCAGCGACGGGGGGCGGGGTACCTACGATGAGCAGTTCTTC,CASSDGGRGTYDEQFF
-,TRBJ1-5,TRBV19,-,TGTGCCAGTAAGACTCTTAATAGCAATCAGCCCCAGCATTTT,CASKTLNSNQPQHF
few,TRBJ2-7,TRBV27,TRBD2,TGTGCCAGCAGTTTATCGGGTAGCGGGAGTTACGAGCAGTACTTC,CASSLSGSGSYEQYF
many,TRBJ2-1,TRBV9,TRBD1,TGTGCCAGCGCCTTGGGGACAGCCGATGAGCAGTTCTTC,CASALGTADEQFF
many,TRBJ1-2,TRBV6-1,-,TGTGCCAGCAGTGACGAGTACGTCTATGGCTACACCTTC,CASSDEYVYGYTF
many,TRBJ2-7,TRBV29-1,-,TGCAGCGTTGTCCGGGACTGGAACTCCTACGAGCAGTACTTC,CSVVRDWNSYEQYF
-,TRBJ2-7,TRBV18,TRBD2,TGTGCCAGCTCACCAAACTCTCTAGCGGGCGAGCAGTACTTC,CASSPNSLAGEQYF
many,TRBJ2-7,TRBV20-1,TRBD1,TGCAGTGCTAAACACCGGGACAGGGGTTACGAGCAGTACTTC,CSAKHRDRGYEQYF
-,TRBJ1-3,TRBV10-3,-,TGTGCCAGCCGGTCGACAGCCTCTGGAAACACCATATATTTT,CASRSTASGNTIYF
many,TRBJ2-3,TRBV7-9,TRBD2,TGTGCCAGCAGCGCACTAGCGGGAGTTACAGATACGCAGTATTTT,CASSALAGVTDTQYF
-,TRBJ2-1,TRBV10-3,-,TGTGCCATCAGTGAGGAAATGACCTTGAACAATGAGCAGTTCTTC,CAISEEMTLNNEQFF
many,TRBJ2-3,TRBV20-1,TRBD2,TGCAGTGCTATCCGAGGGACTAGCGGGAGGGCCATAGATACGCAGTATTTT,CSAIRGTSGRAIDTQYF
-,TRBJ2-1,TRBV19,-,TGTGCCAGTAGTAGGGGGGGCCGAAACAATGAGCAGTTCTTC,CASSRGGRNNEQFF
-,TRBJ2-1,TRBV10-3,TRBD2,TGTGCCACCCTAGCGGGAGGGGGTTTTTGGGAGCAGTTCTTC,CATLAGGGFWEQFF
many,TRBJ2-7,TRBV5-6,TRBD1,TGTGCCAGCAGCAGAGGGGGACAGGGGGCTTTCTACGAGCAGTACTTC,CASSRGGQGAFYEQYF
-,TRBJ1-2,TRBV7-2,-,TGTGCCAGCAGCATCCCGGGCTATGGCTACACCTTC,CASSIPGYGYTF
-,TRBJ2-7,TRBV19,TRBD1,TGTGCCAGTTCCCCTGCGGGGACAGGATCCTACGAGCAGTACTTC,CASSPAGTGSYEQYF
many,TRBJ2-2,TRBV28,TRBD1,TGTGCCAGCAGAGTTCCACCCCGGGACAGGGGGCTGAGCACCGGGGAGCTGTTTTTT,CASRVPPRDRGLSTGELFF
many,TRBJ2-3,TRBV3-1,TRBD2,TGTGCCAGCAGCCATCTAGCGGGAGGGCCTTTAGATACGCAGTATTTT,CASSHLAGGPLDTQYF
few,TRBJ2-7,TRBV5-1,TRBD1,TGCGCCAGCAGCGTGGGACAGGCAGGGCCCTACGAGCAGTACTTC,CASSVGQAGPYEQYF
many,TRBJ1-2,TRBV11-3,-,TGTGCCAGCAGCGTCGGAGACAACTATGGCTACACCTTC,CASSVGDNYGYTF
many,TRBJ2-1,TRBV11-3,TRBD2,TGTGCCAGCAGCTTAGGGACTAGCAATACCAATGAGCAGTTCTTC,CASSLGTSNTNEQFF
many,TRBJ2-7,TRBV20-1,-,TGCAGTGCTATTGAGGCATGGGCAGGAAGTATGAACGAGCAGTACTTC,CSAIEAWAGSMNEQYF
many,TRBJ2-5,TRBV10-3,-,TGTGCCACCTTGAACCGGGGATCCCAAGAGACCCAGTACTTC,CATLNRGSQETQYF
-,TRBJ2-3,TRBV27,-,TGTGCCAGCAGTTTATTGGCGGGGCCTAGCACAGATACGCAGTATTTT,CASSLLAGPSTDTQYF
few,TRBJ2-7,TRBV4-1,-,TGCGCCAGCAGCCGGGATCCCTGGACCTTCTCCTACGAGCAGTACTTC,CASSRDPWTFSYEQYF
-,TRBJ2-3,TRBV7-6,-,TGTGCCAGCAGCCCATACCGTCAAATGGGGCAGTATTTT,CASSPYRQMGQYF
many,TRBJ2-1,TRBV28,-,TGTGCCAGCAGTTTAATCCAGGGGTTCTACAATGAGCAGTTCTTC,CASSLIQGFYNEQFF
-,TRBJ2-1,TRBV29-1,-,TGCAGCGCTGCCTCTAGTGTATCCTACAATGAGCAGTTCTTC,CSAASSVSYNEQFF
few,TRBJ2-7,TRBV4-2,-,TGTGCCAGCAGCCAAGATTTCGGAGGCGTCGGATACGAGCAGTACTTC,CASSQDFGGVGYEQYF
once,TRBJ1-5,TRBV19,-,TGTGCCAGTAGGCGACAGGATCTTTCGACCCAGCATTTT,CASRRQDLSTQHF
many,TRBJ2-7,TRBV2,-,TGTGCCAGCACCTCCGGGACCTGGGAAGAGCAGTACTTC,CASTSGTWEEQYF
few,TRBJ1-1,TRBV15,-,TGTGCCACCAGTGACAGGAGGGACACTGAAGCTTTCTTT,CATSDRRDTEAFF
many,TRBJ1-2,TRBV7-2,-,TGTGCCAGCAGCTTAATTGGGCAGCGAAACTATGGCTACACCTTC,CASSLIGQRNYGYTF
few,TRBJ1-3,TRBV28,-,TGTGCCAGCCAACTGGGGGACTCTGGAAACACCATATATTTT,CASQLGDSGNTIYF
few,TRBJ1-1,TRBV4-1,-,TGCGCCAGCAGCCCGACTCCCCTGAACACTGAAGCTTTCTTT,CASSPTPLNTEAFF
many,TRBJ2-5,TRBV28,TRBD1,TGTGCCAGCAGTTCCTCTCCGGGACAGATACAAGAGACCCAGTACTTC,CASSSSPGQIQETQYF
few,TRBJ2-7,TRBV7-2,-,TGTGCCAGCAGACTCCAAGGCTCGAGTTCCTACGAGCAGTACTTC,CASRLQGSSSYEQYF
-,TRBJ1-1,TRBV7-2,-,TGTGCCAGCAGCTCCATCGGCCCGGGAGTTATCACTGAAGCTTTCTTT,CASSSIGPGVITEAFF
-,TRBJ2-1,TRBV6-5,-,TGTGCCAGCAGTTATGGGCTAGCGACCTACAATGAGCAGTTCTTC,CASSYGLATYNEQFF
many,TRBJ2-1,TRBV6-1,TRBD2,TGTGCCAGCAGCCCTAGCGGGCCTTACAATGAGCAGTTCTTC,CASSPSGPYNEQFF
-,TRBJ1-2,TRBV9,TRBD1,TGTGCCAGCAGCCGCGCAGGGGGCACGGATGGCTACACCTTC,CASSRAGGTDGYTF
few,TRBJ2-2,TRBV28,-,TGTGCCAGCAGCCCCCCGAGCGGACCGAACACCGGGGAGCTGTTTTTT,CASSPPSGPNTGELFF
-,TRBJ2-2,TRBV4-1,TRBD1,TGCGCCAGCAGCCAAGAGACAGGGCGCGGGGAGCTGTTTTTT,CASSQETGRGELFF
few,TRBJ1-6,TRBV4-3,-,TGCGCCAGCAGCCAACAGATAGTCACGGGGAATTCACCCCTCCACTTT,CASSQQIVTGNSPLHF
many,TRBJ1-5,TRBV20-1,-,TGCAGTGCTAACGGACAGTATAAAAATCAGCCCCAGCATTTT,CSANGQYKNQPQHF
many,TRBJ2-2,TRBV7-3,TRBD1,TGTGCCAGCAGCTTACAGGACAGGGGGCTTGGCGGGGAGCTGTTTTTT,CASSLQDRGLGGELFF
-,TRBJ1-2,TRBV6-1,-,TGTGCCAGCGTCCGAAATCAAGGGGGTTGGGGTGGCTACACCTTC,CASVRNQGGWGGYTF